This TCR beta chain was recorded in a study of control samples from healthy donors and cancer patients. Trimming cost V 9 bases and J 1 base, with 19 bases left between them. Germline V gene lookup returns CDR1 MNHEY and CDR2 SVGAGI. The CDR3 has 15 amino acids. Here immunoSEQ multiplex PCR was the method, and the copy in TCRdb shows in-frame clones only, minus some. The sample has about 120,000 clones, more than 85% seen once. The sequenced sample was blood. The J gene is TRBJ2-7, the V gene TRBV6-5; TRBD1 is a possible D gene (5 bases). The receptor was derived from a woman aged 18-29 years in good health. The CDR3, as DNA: TGTGCCAGGTCAGAAACTAAGGACAATTCCTACGAGCAGTACTTC. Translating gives CARSETKDNSYEQYF.